These 6 T cell receptor beta chains were sequenced from one sample in a study of blood T cell repertoires in COVID-19. The method was immunoSEQ multiplex PCR; TCRdb's version includes in-frame clones alone and lacks a portion of them. Among around 300,000 clones listed, about 90% were seen once. Sequenced sample: PBMCs or T cells enriched from blood (not recorded which). Every receptor here comes from a woman aged 25 to 39 who had recovered from COVID-19.

V gene TRBV6-5 combines with J gene TRBJ2-7, with D unclear. The length of the CDR3 is 12 residues. V shed 7 bases and J shed 3 bases, with 10 bases lying between them. Germline-derived CDR1 and CDR2 are MNHEY and SVGAGI. For the CDR3, the DNA is TGTGCCAGCACAGGCAGAAACTACGAGCAGTACTTC. This sequence encodes CASTGRNYEQYF.

This chain joins TRBV7-6 and TRBJ1-4; tentatively, D is TRBD1 (5 bases). The CDR3 consists of 15 residues. With 5 bases removed from V and 5 bases from J, the gap between germline ends came to 15 bases. Germline V gene data show CDR1 as SGHVS and CDR2 as FNYEAQ. CDR3 sequence (DNA): TGTGCCAGCAGCCCGGGGGTAGGGACCAATGAAAAACTGTTTTTT. Its translation is CASSPGVGTNEKLFF.

The chain has TRBV27 and TRBJ1-2; D is perhaps TRBD1 (5 bases). Germline V lookup: CDR1 MNHEY, CDR2 SMNVEV (reference sequence). The CDR3 runs 17 residues. Trimming shortened V by 0 bases and J by 3 bases, and 17 bases separated the two germline ends. The CDR3 nucleotides read TGTGCCAGCAGTTTATCGGGGCAGCCCTTGGGCTACTATGGCTACACCTTC. Amino acid sequence: CASSLSGQPLGYYGYTF.

V and J are TRBV9 and TRBJ2-3, with TRBD2 matching 7 bases. CDR1 SGDLS and CDR2 YYNGEE come from the germline V gene. The CDR3 loop spans 14 amino acids. Unmatched junction bases numbered 6, after V lost 3 bases and J lost 5 bases. CDR3 in DNA: TGTGCCAGCAGCGCTTGGGGGGGAAAAGATACGCAGTATTTT. Translating it yields CASSAWGGKDTQYF.

This clone was picked up one time. This chain joins TRBV3-1 (or the pseudogene TRBV3-2) and TRBJ2-3; the match to TRBD2 covers 9 bases. CDR1 LGHDT and CDR2 YNNKEL come from the germline V gene (reference sequence). V dropped 6 bases and J dropped 0; count of bases not matched to a gene: 7. The CDR3 extends over 16 amino acids. CDR3 protein: CASSFLAGTSTDTQYF. The CDR3 coding sequence is TGTGCCAGCAGTTTCCTAGCGGGGACTAGCACAGATACGCAGTATTTT.

This clone was seen only a few times. The gene calls are TRBV4-1 and TRBJ1-3; 8 bases are shared with TRBD1. Per germline, CDR1 MGHRA and CDR2 YSYEKL. The CDR3 has 16 residues. The V and J ends lost 4 bases and 4 bases, in that order; junction bases with no gene match: 9. DNA for the CDR3: TGCGCCAGCAGCCGAGGACAGGGCGGGACGGGAAACACCATATATTTT. Encoded protein: CASSRGQGGTGNTIYF.